Listed below are T cell receptor beta chains from one sample, sequenced in a study of blood T cell repertoires in COVID-19. Assay: immunoSEQ multiplex PCR; the TCRdb copy retains only in-frame clones and omits some. The top ten clones hold 1.5% to 2% of a sample with 170,000 or so clones, roughly 87% of them seen once. The sample was peripheral blood. The receptor set was obtained from a man aged 18 to 29 who had recovered from COVID-19. Each CDR3 is given with its conserved first and last residue. The order of the fields is V gene, D gene, clone size, J gene, CDR3 length, CDR3 DNA, CDR3 protein. A D gene is named only where the DNA matches it firmly. Expanded clones get a size class; other rows say once, few or many, or leave the size out.

>TRBV20-1|TRBD2|few|TRBJ2-5|14
TGCAGTGCTAGTCTAGCGGAGCTACAAGAGACCCAGTACTTC
CSASLAELQETQYF
>TRBV4-1|TRBD1|.|TRBJ2-3|17
TGCGCCAGCAGCCAAGATCGAGGGCAGGGGGCGGGGAATACGCAGTATTTT
CASSQDRGQGAGNTQYF
>TRBV29-1|.|.|TRBJ2-7|12
TGCAGCGTTGGGGGCAACGCCTACGAGCAGTACTTC
CSVGGNAYEQYF
>TRBV5-6|.|.|TRBJ1-1|11
TGTGCCAGCAGCCTTGGGCCTGAAGCTTTCTTT
CASSLGPEAFF
>TRBV18|TRBD1|.|TRBJ2-3|15
TGTGCCAGCTCACCAACGACAGGGGTTTTCGATACGCAGTATTTT
CASSPTTGVFDTQYF
>TRBV11-2|.|few|TRBJ1-1|14
TGTGCCAGCAGCTTAGCGGGGGGGTACACTGAAGCTTTCTTT
CASSLAGGYTEAFF
>TRBV5-1|.|.|TRBJ2-5|15
TGCGCCAGCAGCTTGGAATTAGTCGGTTTGAGGACCCAGTACTTC
CASSLELVGLRTQYF
>TRBV10-3|.|.|TRBJ1-4|15
TGTGCCATCAGTCCCGATCCTAGAAATAATGAAAAACTGTTTTTT
CAISPDPRNNEKLFF
>TRBV21-1|.|.|TRBJ2-5|16
TGTGCCAGCAGCATCCCCCCCCACCGCGGTGGGGAGACCCAGTACTTC
CASSIPPHRGGETQYF
>TRBV7-2|TRBD2|.|TRBJ2-7|15
TGTGCCAGCAGCTTGGGGGGACTATACTCCTACGAGCAGTACTTC
CASSLGGLYSYEQYF
>TRBV7-3|TRBD2|.|TRBJ2-1|15
TGTGCCAGCAGCTTGACTAGCGGGATGTACAATGAGCAGTTCTTC
CASSLTSGMYNEQFF
>TRBV5-1|.|.|TRBJ2-1|13
TGCGCCAGCAGTTATTCTAGCGAGGGTGAGCAGTTCTTC
CASSYSSEGEQFF
>TRBV7-2|.|.|TRBJ1-1|13
TGTGCCAGCAGCTCTACAGGGAACGGGATAGCTTTCTTT
CASSSTGNGIAFF